These 18 T cell receptor beta chains originate from one sample sequenced in a study of blood T cell repertoires in COVID-19. Using immunoSEQ multiplex PCR, the repertoire was profiled, and TCRdb retains in-frame clones only, with some absent. The sample has more than 110,000 clones, more than 80% seen once. The specimen was peripheral blood. The receptors here all came from a woman over 75 in a cohort sampled during active or convalescent COVID-19.

The chain combines TRBV27 with TRBJ2-3; 7 nucleotides match TRBD1. Germline V gene sequence: CDR1 MNHEY, CDR2 SMNVEV (reference sequence). The junction had 12 bases not matched to a gene; V was cut back by 6 bases and J by 0 bases. The CDR3 contains 17 residues. The DNA of the CDR3 is TGTGCCAGCAGACCGGGACAGAATTCATTTAGCACAGATACGCAGTATTTT. Translation: CASRPGQNSFSTDTQYF.

The gene calls are TRBV5-1 and TRBJ2-1, with D tentatively TRBD1 (6 bases). V lost 0 bases and J lost 9, with 10 bases in between. CDR1 and CDR2 (germline): SGHRS, YFSETQ. The CDR3 has 13 residues. CDR3 nucleotides: TGCGCCAGCAGCTTGGGGGACACGGCTGAGCAGTTCTTC. Protein: CASSLGDTAEQFF.

The chain carries TRBV5-6 and TRBJ1-4, with D tentatively TRBD1 (6 bases). CDR3 size: 18 residues. V was cut by 1 base and J by 3 bases, with 19 bases left in between. Germline V gene lookup returns CDR1 SGHDT and CDR2 YYEEEE. The chain's CDR3 is CASSLLSGVLTANEKLFF. The CDR3 DNA reads TGTGCCAGCAGCTTGTTGTCAGGGGTTCTGACAGCTAATGAAAAACTGTTTTTT.

The rearrangement joins TRBV7-2 to TRBJ1-5; D remains ambiguous. Germline loops: CDR1 SGHTA, CDR2 FQGNSA. With 5 bases removed from V and 3 bases from J, the gap between germline ends came to 14 bases. CDR3 length: 15 amino acids. In DNA, the CDR3 is TGTGCCAGCAGCCTAATGGGAGGATCCAATCAGCCCCAGCATTTT. It translates to CASSLMGGSNQPQHF.

V usage is TRBV3-1 (or the pseudogene TRBV3-2) and J usage is TRBJ2-4, with a weak D call TRBD2 (7 bases). Per germline, CDR1 LGHDT and CDR2 YNNKEL (reference sequence). The V end was cut by 1 base, the J end by 3 bases, with 10 bases between. The CDR3 has 15 amino acids. The CDR3 region is CASSQGGGFKNIQYF. The CDR3 region has the DNA TGTGCCAGCAGCCAAGGGGGGGGCTTCAAAAACATTCAGTACTTC.

J is TRBJ1-2 and V is TRBV28; 8 positions agree with TRBD1. V shed 8 bases and J 2 bases; nucleotides not matched to a gene: 16. The CDR3 consists of 17 residues. Germline V gives CDR1 MDHEN, CDR2 SYDVKM. In nucleotides, the CDR3 is TGTGCCAGCGACTCAACCCAGACAGGGGTGCCGAACTATGGCTACACCTTC. Translation gives CASDSTQTGVPNYGYTF.

The chain uses TRBV5-5 and TRBJ2-7, with D possibly being TRBD2 (5 bases). Deletions cut 6 bases from V and 0 bases from J, with 13 bases between. The CDR3 extends over 14 amino acids. CDR1 and CDR2 from the germline V gene are SGHKS and YYEKEE (reference sequence). The CDR3 is CASTPVGSSYEQYF. CDR3 sequence (DNA): TGTGCCAGCACCCCGGTGGGGAGCTCCTACGAGCAGTACTTC.

The chain links TRBV29-1 to TRBJ2-1; tentatively, D is TRBD1 (6 bases). Trimming pared 4 bases from V and 7 bases from J, leaving 14 bases between. Germline V lookup: CDR1 SQVTM, CDR2 ANQGSEA. The CDR3 has 13 residues. The CDR3, as DNA: TGCAGCGTTGGAACAGGGCGGACTAATGAGCAGTTCTTC. It yields the protein CSVGTGRTNEQFF.

This rearrangement joins TRBV7-3 to TRBJ2-5, with TRBD1 identical over 7 bases. The germline gives CDR1 SGHTA, CDR2 FQGTGA. V shed 5 bases and J 1 base; nucleotides not matched to a gene: 1. This CDR3 contains 13 residues. The CDR3 DNA reads as TGTGCCAGCAGCCGGACAGGCCAAGAGACCCAGTACTTC. This translates into CASSRTGQETQYF.

The rearrangement links TRBV18 to TRBJ2-5, with 11 bases identical to TRBD2. This CDR3 region has 16 residues. J lost 2 bases, V lost 1 base, and 3 bases had no gene match. CDR1 KGHSH and CDR2 LQKENI come from the germline V gene. In DNA, the CDR3 is TGTGCCAGCTCACCACGACTAGCGGGGACACAAGAGACCCAGTACTTC. Translation gives CASSPRLAGTQETQYF.

The CDR3 DNA sequence: TGTGCCACCAGTGGATCAGGCACAGATACGCAGTATTTT. Amino acids: CATSGSGTDTQYF. The chain has TRBV24-1 and TRBJ2-3; unclear D gene. The CDR3 contains 13 residues. V dropped 5 bases and J dropped 1 base, with 6 bases sitting between them. CDR1 is KGHDR and CDR2 is SFDVKD in the germline V gene.

CDR3: CARGLGTGFTGELFF. CDR3 coding DNA: TGTGCCAGAGGATTAGGGACAGGGTTCACCGGGGAGCTGTTTTTT. J is TRBJ2-2 and V is TRBV19; the match to TRBD1 covers 9 bases. V was clipped by 9 bases and J by 4 bases; unmatched bases: 9. Germline V gene sequence: CDR1 LNHDA, CDR2 SQIVND (reference sequence). This CDR3 has 15 amino acids.

The rearrangement links TRBV5-8 to TRBJ2-5, with D possibly matching TRBD2 (6 bases). Germline CDR1 reads SGHTS; CDR2 reads YDEGEE. The V and J ends lost 5 bases and 5 bases respectively, with 19 bases between them. This CDR3 comprises 15 residues. CDR3 sequence: CASRARSAGSETQYF. CDR3 DNA sequence: TGTGCCAGCAGGGCGAGGTCGGCGGGGTCGGAGACCCAGTACTTC.

The chain recombines TRBV12-3 or TRBV12-4 with TRBJ2-7; D perhaps matches TRBD1 (5 bases). Trimming removed 5 bases at V and 0 bases at J, with 8 bases between. This CDR3 is built from 13 residues. CDR3 region: CASSQGVSYEQYV. The CDR3 DNA reads as TGTGCCAGCAGTCAAGGGGTCTCCTACGAGCAGTACGTC.

The chain has TRBV12-3 or TRBV12-4 and TRBJ1-6; 10 nucleotides match TRBD1. V was clipped by 4 bases and J by 10 bases; unmatched bases: 1. The length of the CDR3 is 13 residues. The CDR3 bases are TGTGCCAGCAGTTCGGGACAGGGGTCACCCCTCCACTTT. This translates into CASSSGQGSPLHF.

This chain connects TRBV18 to TRBJ1-1; possibly TRBD1 for D (6 bases). The CDR3 is made up of 14 amino acids. The V end was cut by 2 bases, the J end by 5 bases, with 12 bases between. Germline CDR1 is KGHSH and CDR2 is LQKENI. CDR3 amino acids: CASSPRGLRTEAFF. CDR3 nucleotide sequence: TGTGCCAGCTCACCAAGGGGGTTGAGGACTGAAGCTTTCTTT. Full variable domain (rest looked up from reference TRBV18 and TRBJ1-1): NAGVMQNPRHLVRRRGQEARLRCSPMKGHSHVYWYRQLPEEGLKFMVYLQKENIIDESGMPKERFSAEFPKEGPSILRIQQVVRGDSAAYFCASSPRGLRTEAFFGQGTRLTVV.

The chain employs TRBV9 and TRBJ2-3, with D hard to call. V lost 3 bases to trimming and J lost 4 bases, with 12 bases between them. The CDR3 is made up of 14 amino acids. Germline lookup yields CDR1 SGDLS and CDR2 YYNGEE. The CDR3 nucleotides read TGTGCCAGCAGCGACGACATAACCCCAGATACGCAGTATTTT. It is translated as CASSDDITPDTQYF.

The CDR3 DNA is TGTGCCAGCAGTCAGCGTGAATTCTATAATTCACCCCTCCACTTT. It is translated as CASSQREFYNSPLHF. The V and J genes are TRBV7-8 and TRBJ1-6; D gene unclear. This CDR3 has 15 amino acids. The germline gives CDR1 SGHVS, CDR2 FQNEAQ. Deletions cut 6 bases from V and 3 bases from J, with 12 bases between.